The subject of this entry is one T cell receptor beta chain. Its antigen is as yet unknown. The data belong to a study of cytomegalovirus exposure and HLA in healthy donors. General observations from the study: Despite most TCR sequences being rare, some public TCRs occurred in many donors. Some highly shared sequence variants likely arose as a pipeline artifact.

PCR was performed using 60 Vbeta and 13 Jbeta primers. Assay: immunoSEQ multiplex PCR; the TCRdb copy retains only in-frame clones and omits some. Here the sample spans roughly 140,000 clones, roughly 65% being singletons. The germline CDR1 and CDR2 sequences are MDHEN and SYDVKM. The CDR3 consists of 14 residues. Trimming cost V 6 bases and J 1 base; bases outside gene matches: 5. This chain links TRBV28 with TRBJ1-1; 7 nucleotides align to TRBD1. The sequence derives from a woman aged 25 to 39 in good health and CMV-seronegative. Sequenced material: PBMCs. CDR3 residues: CASRGTERNTEAFF. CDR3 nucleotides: TGTGCCAGCAGGGGGACAGAAAGGAACACTGAAGCTTTCTTT.